These 23 T cell receptor beta chains originate from one sample sequenced in a study of cytomegalovirus exposure and HLA in healthy donors. The PCR used 60 Vbeta and 13 Jbeta primers. Data came from immunoSEQ multiplex PCR; TCRdb stores just in-frame clones and leaves some out. The sample shows around 220,000 clones, roughly 85% of them seen only once. The sample consisted of PBMCs. The receptors here all came from a man aged 18-30 years in good health and CMV-seronegative.

The rearrangement links TRBV25-1 to TRBJ2-7, with a possible D match to TRBD2 (5 bases). Germline CDR1 and CDR2: MGHDK and SYGVNS. The CDR3 runs 14 residues. The V end lost 1 base, the J end lost 1 base, and 8 bases lay between the germline ends. As DNA, the CDR3 is TGTGCCAGCAGTGAATCGACGGGGTCCTACGAGCAGTACTTC. The encoded protein is CASSESTGSYEQYF.

The chain employs TRBV14 and TRBJ2-2; D ambiguous. Germline-derived CDR1 and CDR2 are SGHDN and FVKESK. The V end lost 1 base, the J end lost 4 bases, and 10 bases lay between the germline ends. CDR3 length: 15 amino acids. The CDR3 here is CASSQVFPSTGELFF. The CDR3 bases are TGTGCCAGCAGCCAAGTGTTTCCTAGCACCGGGGAGCTGTTTTTT. Using reference TRBV14 and TRBJ2-2 for the parts outside the CDR3, the full variable domain is EAGVTQFPSHSVIEKGQTVTLRCDPISGHDNLYWYRRVMGKEIKFLLHFVKESKQDESGMPNNRFLAERTGGTYSTLKVQPAELEDSGVYFCASSQVFPSTGELFFGEGSRLTVL.

Comment on this clone: Other nucleotide sequences in the sample specify the same CDR3. The chain carries TRBV7-2 and TRBJ2-7; D not resolved. Per germline, CDR1 SGHTA and CDR2 FQGNSA. The CDR3 runs to 12 residues. V was trimmed by 4 bases and J by 0 bases, leaving 4 bases between them. This CDR3 is CASSSSSYEQYF. CDR3 in DNA: TGTGCCAGCAGCTCGAGCTCCTACGAGCAGTACTTC.

This clone came up a few times. This chain uses TRBV6-5 with TRBJ2-5, with unresolved D. V lost 0 bases to trimming and J lost 5 bases, with 16 bases between them. CDR1 and CDR2 (germline): MNHEY, SVGAGI. The CDR3 is made up of 16 amino acids. The CDR3 sequence is CASSYSIVEVRETQYF. The CDR3 coding sequence is TGTGCCAGCAGTTACTCGATAGTCGAAGTACGGGAGACCCAGTACTTC.

This sequence joins TRBV11-3 and TRBJ1-1, with 7 nucleotides matching TRBD1. This CDR3 is 14 amino acids long. Germline V gives CDR1 SGHNT, CDR2 YENEEA. The junction had 6 bases not matched to a gene; V was cut back by 1 base and J by 7 bases. The CDR3 loop reads CASSLVGTDSEAFF. The CDR3 DNA is TGTGCCAGCAGCTTAGTAGGGACAGACAGTGAAGCTTTCTTT.

The V call is TRBV12-2, the J call TRBJ1-2; TRBD1 is the table's D call, not checked against the DNA. TRBV12-2 is labeled a pseudogene. This CDR3 spans 14 amino acids. CDR3: CASRLPRVLGGYTF. The CDR3 DNA reads as TGTGCAAGTCGCCTTCCCAGGGTGCTGGGGGGCTACACCTTC.

This clone was seen a handful of times. The chain carries TRBV30 and TRBJ1-5; 12 bases fit TRBD1. J lost 2 bases, V lost 1 base, and 6 bases had no gene match. Germline-derived CDR1 and CDR2 are GTSNPN and SVGIG (reference sequence). The CDR3 sequence is 17 residues long. The CDR3 sequence: CAWSAGQGARRNQPQHF. The CDR3 bases are TGTGCCTGGAGTGCGGGACAGGGGGCGCGACGCAATCAGCCCCAGCATTTT.

CDR3 residues: CASSPTTSSTDTQYF. The CDR3 DNA is TGTGCCAGCAGCCCCACGACTAGCAGCACAGATACGCAGTATTTT. The chain couples TRBV4-2 to TRBJ2-3, with 7 bases aligning to TRBD2. The CDR3 is made up of 15 amino acids. The J segment lost 0 bases and the V segment lost 4 bases, leaving 4 bases of the junction unmatched. Germline assignment: CDR1 LGHNA and CDR2 YNFKEQ.

V is TRBV11-2 and J is TRBJ1-1; possibly TRBD1 for D (5 bases). The germline gives CDR1 SGHAT, CDR2 FQNNGV. The ends were cut back, 5 bases at V and 6 bases at J, with 19 bases in the middle. The CDR3 is 15 residues long. Written as DNA, the CDR3 is TGTGCCAGCAGCCCGCCCACAGGCAAAGGGGCTGAAGCTTTCTTT. This encodes CASSPPTGKGAEAFF.

V is TRBV15 and J is TRBJ1-1, with D possibly matching TRBD1 (6 bases). CDR1 is LNHNV, CDR2 YYDKDF, per germline (reference sequence). The CDR3 extends over 15 amino acids. V was clipped by 3 bases and J by 1 base, with 12 bases between them. The DNA of the CDR3 is TGTGCCACCAGCAGTCCAGACAGGACGAACACTGAAGCTTTCTTT. Translating gives CATSSPDRTNTEAFF.

This clone has more than one count but fewer than ten. V and J are TRBV27 and TRBJ1-1, with a weak D call TRBD1 (5 bases). Germline V lookup: CDR1 MNHEY, CDR2 SMNVEV (reference sequence). The CDR3 totals 13 residues. Trimming shortened V by 5 bases and J by 5 bases, and 12 bases separated the two germline ends. The CDR3 reads CASSLFRGTEAFF. The DNA for the CDR3 is TGTGCCAGCAGTCTTTTTCGGGGGACTGAAGCTTTCTTT.

This clone was counted between two and nine times. The rearrangement uses TRBV9 and TRBJ1-2; D not resolved. CDR3 length: 15 amino acids. Trimming removed 0 bases from V and 4 bases from J, with 13 bases in between. In germline, CDR1 is SGDLS, CDR2 YYNGEE. The CDR3 loop is CASSVGANRAYGYTF. The CDR3 coding sequence is TGTGCCAGCAGCGTAGGTGCAAACAGAGCCTATGGCTACACCTTC.

The genes are TRBV9 and TRBJ1-4; 9 bases fit TRBD1. The CDR3 covers 17 residues. Germline CDR1 and CDR2: SGDLS and YYNGEE. J gave up 6 bases and V 1 base, and 10 bases lay outside the gene matches. The CDR3 DNA follows: TGTGCCAGCAGCGTATCTTCAGCGGGACAGGGTTATGAAAAACTGTTTTTT. It translates to CASSVSSAGQGYEKLFF.

V gene TRBV15 combines with J gene TRBJ2-1; unclear D gene. This CDR3 region has 14 residues. The V gene's germline CDR1 is LNHNV and CDR2 YYDKDF (reference sequence). V lost 1 base and J 1 base, leaving 5 bases between the germline ends. Here the CDR3 DNA reads TGTGCCACCAGCAGAGCCCATTCCTACAATGAGCAGTTCTTC. It encodes CATSRAHSYNEQFF. Complete variable domain (other parts from reference TRBV15 and TRBJ2-1): DAMVIQNPRYQVTQFGKPVTLSCSQTLNHNVMYWYQQKSSQAPKLLFHYYDKDFNNEADTPDNFQSRRPNTSFCFLDIRSPGLGDTAMYLCATSRAHSYNEQFFGPGTRLTVL.

The chain uses TRBV11-3 and TRBJ2-1; D gene unclear. V was cut by 1 base and J by 7 bases, with 5 bases left in between. Germline values: CDR1 SGHNT, CDR2 YENEEA. The CDR3 is made up of 12 amino acids. Here the CDR3 DNA reads TGTGCCAGCAGCTTAGGAGATAATGAGCAGTTCTTC. Translating it yields CASSLGDNEQFF.

There are a few counts of this clone. V and J are TRBV27 and TRBJ2-1; 7 positions match TRBD1. This CDR3 is 16 amino acids long. Germline loops: CDR1 MNHEY, CDR2 SMNVEV (reference sequence). J gave up 4 bases and V 4 bases, and 10 bases lay outside the gene matches. CDR3 sequence reads: CASSSIRDSRYNEQFF. The CDR3 DNA reads as TGTGCCAGCAGTTCAATACGGGACAGTAGGTACAATGAGCAGTTCTTC.

The chain links TRBV27 to TRBJ1-2; D not resolved. The CDR3 covers 15 residues. Germline-derived CDR1 and CDR2 are MNHEY and SMNVEV (reference sequence). Between the trimmed V and J ends, which lost 6 bases and 2 bases, there was a span of 16 bases. DNA for the CDR3: TGTGCCAGCAGAAAAGTATTCAGAAACAACTATGGCTACACCTTC. As protein: CASRKVFRNNYGYTF.

The rearrangement joins TRBV5-6 to TRBJ2-2; possibly TRBD1 for D (6 bases). V gave up 3 bases and J gave up 0 bases, with 12 bases separating them. Per germline, CDR1 SGHDT and CDR2 YYEEEE. This CDR3 contains 16 residues. DNA for the CDR3: TGTGCCAGCAGCTCGATGGGACAAGCGAACACCGGGGAGCTGTTTTTT. Its translation is CASSSMGQANTGELFF.

The V and J genes are TRBV4-3 and TRBJ1-2; unclear D gene. This CDR3 has 14 residues. Trimming left V 0 bases short and J 4 bases short, with 9 bases between. Germline CDR1 is LGHNA and CDR2 is YSLEER. This CDR3 is CASSQDRSTYGYTF. In DNA, the CDR3 is TGCGCCAGCAGCCAAGACAGGTCGACCTATGGCTACACCTTC.

The chain couples TRBV27 to TRBJ1-4, with 8 nucleotides matching TRBD1. The CDR3 contains 15 residues. Germline V gene sequence: CDR1 MNHEY, CDR2 SMNVEV (reference sequence). V shed 4 bases and J 2 bases; nucleotides not matched to a gene: 3. The CDR3 region has the DNA TGTGCCAGCAGTTGGACAGGGACCACTAATGAAAAACTGTTTTTT. Translated: CASSWTGTTNEKLFF.

The gene calls are TRBV14 and TRBJ1-2, with 7 bases that match TRBD1. Germline CDR1 and CDR2: SGHDN and FVKESK. The junction had 9 bases not matched to a gene; V was cut back by 4 bases and J by 4 bases. The CDR3 totals 15 residues. CDR3 coding DNA: TGTGCCAGCAGCCTCAGGGGGAAGATTTCCTATGGCTACACCTTC. This gives the protein CASSLRGKISYGYTF.

The rearrangement links TRBV12-5 to TRBJ1-3, with TRBD1 as a possible D gene (6 bases). The CDR3 has 17 amino acids. V gave up 0 bases and J gave up 4 bases, with 16 bases separating them. Germline lookup yields CDR1 LGHNT and CDR2 FRNRAP. The CDR3 protein is CASGLVLGGLLGNTIYF. The CDR3 nucleotides are TGTGCTAGTGGTTTGGTACTAGGGGGTTTGCTCGGAAACACCATATATTTT.

CDR3 bases: TGTGCCTCCAAAGGGGGAACGGGAGGACCTGAAGCTTTCTTT. Protein: CASKGGTGGPEAFF. The genes are TRBV6-6 and TRBJ1-1; D is possibly TRBD1 (6 bases). Trimming cost V 11 bases and J 6 bases, with 22 bases left between them. The CDR3 loop spans 14 amino acids. CDR1 and CDR2 (germline): MNHNY, SVGAGI (reference sequence).